The rows below give T cell receptor beta chains drawn from one sample of a study of blood T cells in healthy people across ages. TCRdb called the 5' RACE reads again in MiXCR, with one record for every CDR3 protein. Of approximately 490,000 distinct CDR3 sequences in the sample, nearly 25% are singletons; the top ten hold around 10%. A further study also used this sample, focusing on T cells of mothers and their children.

The sequencing sample was made of blood. The receptor set was obtained from a boy aged 5 to 17 in good health. Each CDR3 is given with its conserved first and last residue. A D gene is named only where the DNA matches it firmly. Size values are once, few and many counts, or a class for expanded clones, and some rows have none.

>TRBV11-2|.|.|TRBJ1-1
TGTGCCAGCAGCTTAGAGATCCCACTTTGGGGGCAAGGGAACACTGAAGCTTTCTTT
CASSLEIPLWGQGNTEAFF
>TRBV5-1|TRBD1|few|TRBJ1-4
TGCGCCAGCAGCTTACCAGGGGGGACTAATGAAAAACTGTTTTTT
CASSLPGGTNEKLFF
>TRBV28|.|.|TRBJ1-2
TGTGCCAGCAGTTTTTTAGTGGGCTCCTATGGCTACACCTTC
CASSFLVGSYGYTF
>TRBV9|.|.|TRBJ2-7
TGTGCCAGCGGTCCGCAGTTCCACGAGCAGTACTTC
CASGPQFHEQYF
>TRBV5-1|.|.|TRBJ1-1
TGCGCCAGCAGCGTGGTCGAAATGGACAGATACACTGAAGCTTTCTTT
CASSVVEMDRYTEAFF
>TRBV29-1|.|few|TRBJ2-1
TGCAGCGTAGTACTCCGGGACACCCCCAGGGCCCACAATGAGCAGTTCTTC
CSVVLRDTPRAHNEQFF
>TRBV20-1|TRBD2|.|TRBJ2-5
TGCAGTGCTGGACGGGGGGTCCGTTCGGTAGAGACCCAGTACTTC
CSAGRGVRSVETQYF
>TRBV27|.|.|TRBJ2-6
TGTGCCAGCAGTTTAGGGGTGTCGTGGGCCAACGTCCTGACTTTC
CASSLGVSWANVLTF
>TRBV12-3/TRBV12-4|.|few|TRBJ2-5
TGTGCCAGCAGTTTGGGACGGAGACACCAAGAGACCCAGTACTTC
CASSLGRRHQETQYF
>TRBV15|.|.|TRBJ1-1
TGTGCCACCAGCAGGGAGCGTCTCACTGAAGCTTTCTTT
CATSRERLTEAFF
>TRBV27|.|.|TRBJ1-2
TGTGCCAGCAGTTTAACCCCAGGCCGTTATGGCTACACCTTC
CASSLTPGRYGYTF
>TRBV12-3/TRBV12-4|.|few|TRBJ2-5
TGTGCCAGCAGTTTCCGGGGAAGGTCAGGTGAGACCCAGTACTTC
CASSFRGRSGETQYF
>TRBV6-2/TRBV6-3|.|.|TRBJ1-1
TGTGCCAGCAGTTACGGACTCCCGGGGCAAAGGGCCACCACTGAAGCTTTCTTT
CASSYGLPGQRATTEAFF
>TRBV7-9|TRBD2|.|TRBJ2-6
TGTGCCAGCAGCTTAGTTCTAGCGGGAGAAACTGGGGCCAACGTCCTGACTTTC
CASSLVLAGETGANVLTF
>TRBV15|TRBD1|.|TRBJ2-6
TGTGCCACCAGCAGAGGGGGGACAGGGAGCTCTGGGGCCAACGTCCTGACTTTC
CATSRGGTGSSGANVLTF
>TRBV14|TRBD2|few|TRBJ2-1
TGTGCCAGCAGCCAAAACCCGGGGACTAGCGGATACAATGAGCAGTTCTTC
CASSQNPGTSGYNEQFF
>TRBV18|.|.|TRBJ2-5
TGTGCCAGCTCACCACCCCTAATAAAACGAGGAATCGAAGAGACCCAGTACTTC
CASSPPLIKRGIEETQYF
>TRBV28|.|few|TRBJ2-4
TGTGCCAGCAGTTTCCGGAGAGGGAAAAACATTCAGTACTTC
CASSFRRGKNIQYF
>TRBV5-1|.|.|TRBJ2-7
TGCGCCAGCAGCTTGGCAGGGACGGCGCCCTACGAGCAGTACTTC
CASSLAGTAPYEQYF
>TRBV21-1|.|.|TRBJ2-7
TGTGCCAGCAGCAAAGGCGGGACTGATTTTTACGAGCAGTACTTC
CASSKGGTDFYEQYF
>TRBV4-2|.|few|TRBJ1-5
TGTGCCAGCAGCCAAGATTCGGGGGGAAATCAGCCCCAGCATTTT
CASSQDSGGNQPQHF
>TRBV4-2|.|few|TRBJ1-1
TGTGCCAGCAGCCCTATAGGGGAGAACACTGAAGCTTTCTTT
CASSPIGENTEAFF
>TRBV20-1|.|few|TRBJ2-1
TGCAGTGCTCCTCGAGGAGGAGGCCATGAGCAGTTCTTC
CSAPRGGGHEQFF
>TRBV4-1|TRBD2|.|TRBJ2-1
TGCGCCAGCAGCATTGGCGGGGGATCCTACAATGAGCAGTTCTTC
CASSIGGGSYNEQFF
>TRBV4-3|TRBD2|.|TRBJ2-7
TGCGCCAGCAGCCAAGATACTAGCGGGGGCTACGAGCAGTACTTC
CASSQDTSGGYEQYF
>TRBV7-9|.|few|TRBJ1-5
TGTGCCAGCAGCCTAGGGACGCGGAGCAATCAGCCCCAGCATTTT
CASSLGTRSNQPQHF
>TRBV11-2|.|few|TRBJ1-1
TGTGCCAGCAGCTTAGTAGCGGGGTGGAACACTGAAGCTTTCTTT
CASSLVAGWNTEAFF
>TRBV18|.|few|TRBJ2-5
TGTGCCAGCTCACCTGGAAGCGGACAAGAGACCCAGTACTTC
CASSPGSGQETQYF
>TRBV7-2|.|few|TRBJ2-5
TGTGCCAGCAGCAAGCGAACAGGCTCCCAAGAGACCCAGTACTTC
CASSKRTGSQETQYF
>TRBV3-1|.|.|TRBJ2-5
TGTGCCAGCAGCCAAGATTTAGCTAGCGTACTAACACAAGAGACCCAGTACTTC
CASSQDLASVLTQETQYF
>TRBV28|TRBD2|.|TRBJ2-3
TGTGCCAGCAGGCCTCTCCTCCTAGCGGGAGGGCCTTCTAGCACAGATACGCAGTATTTT
CASRPLLLAGGPSSTDTQYF
>TRBV20-1|TRBD2|many|TRBJ2-7
TGCAGTGCTGGAACGATGACTAGCGAAGTTAGCGAGCAGTACTTC
CSAGTMTSEVSEQYF
>TRBV9|.|.|TRBJ2-2
TGTGCCAGCAGCGGGCATTCCGGGCCTAACACCGGGGAGCTGTTTTTT
CASSGHSGPNTGELFF
>TRBV6-5|.|few|TRBJ2-7
TGTGCCAGCAGTTACTCGTTGCGCTGGAGCTCCTACGAGCAGTACTTC
CASSYSLRWSSYEQYF
>TRBV15|TRBD2|.|TRBJ2-1
TGTGCCACCAGCAGAGATAGGGCTAGCGGGTCCTACAATGAGCGGTTCTTC
CATSRDRASGSYNERFF
>TRBV24-1|TRBD2|.|TRBJ2-1
TGTGCCACCAGTGGGGGGGGCGGGAGGAGCTCCTACAATGAGCAGTTCTTC
CATSGGGGRSSYNEQFF
>TRBV7-2|TRBD2|.|TRBJ2-5
TGTGCCAGCAGCCTCGCGGCTAGCGGGAGCCCTCAAGAGACCCAGTACTTC
CASSLAASGSPQETQYF
>TRBV5-4|.|few|TRBJ2-7
TGTGCCAGCAGCCTCCTAGGGGGAGGGCCTGGCGAGCAGTACTTC
CASSLLGGGPGEQYF
>TRBV6-6|TRBD2|.|TRBJ2-7
TGTGCCAGCAGTTATGATGGCGGGGGTAACGAGCAGTACTTC
CASSYDGGGNEQYF
>TRBV6-4|TRBD2|.|TRBJ2-3
TGTGCCAGCAGTGATCAAGCGGGAGGCACAGATACGCAGTATTTT
CASSDQAGGTDTQYF
>TRBV6-1|.|few|TRBJ2-2
TGTGCCAGCAGTAGACGGCAGGGGAAAAACACCGGGGAGCTGTTTTTT
CASSRRQGKNTGELFF
>TRBV5-1|.|.|TRBJ1-6
TGCGCCAGCGCCGCGGGGGGGAATAATTCACCCCTCCACTTT
CASAAGGNNSPLHF
>TRBV29-1|.|few|TRBJ2-5
TGCAGCGGGTGGGTGGAGACCCAGTACTTC
CSGWVETQYF
>TRBV15|.|.|TRBJ2-1
TGTGCCACCAGCAGAGATCGTAGAGCGCACACCTACAATGAGCAGTTCTTC
CATSRDRRAHTYNEQFF
>TRBV28|.|.|TRBJ2-2
TGTGCCAGCAGTTTAGTCGGGGGGCGCATCACCGGGGAGCTGTTTTTT
CASSLVGGRITGELFF
>TRBV7-8|TRBD2|few|TRBJ2-1
TGTGCCAGCAGCAAAACGGGAGGGGCCTACAATGAGCAGTTCTTC
CASSKTGGAYNEQFF
>TRBV7-2|.|.|TRBJ2-1
TGTGCCAGCAGCTTAGCCTCTATCCCTAGCTCCTACAATGAGCAGTTCTTC
CASSLASIPSSYNEQFF
>TRBV10-3|.|.|TRBJ2-3
TGTGCCATCAGTGAGTCGGTCTCGGCGGGCCCGAGGGAAGATACGCAGTATTTT
CAISESVSAGPREDTQYF
>TRBV7-9|.|.|TRBJ2-1
TGTGCCAGCAGCTTCCCGACAGGAGGCCGACTAGTAGATTCCTACAATGAGCAGTTCTTC
CASSFPTGGRLVDSYNEQFF
>TRBV2|.|.|TRBJ2-7
TGTGCCAGCAGCCTGATCCACGAGCAGTACTTC
CASSLIHEQYF
>TRBV29-1|TRBD2|.|TRBJ2-1
TGCAGCGTTGAGGGACGGGAGGTATACAATGAGCAGTTCTTC
CSVEGREVYNEQFF
>TRBV7-2|.|.|TRBJ2-7
TGTGCCTGCAGCTCAACAGGGTTAATTCTGGGCGAGCAGTACTTC
CACSSTGLILGEQYF